This passage covers 27 T cell receptor beta chains from one sample sequenced in a study of preoperative IRX-2 immunotherapy in early breast cancer (dated by TCRdb to the late 2010s). Read against the paper, the sample's treatment or condition label means: preoperative locoregional IRX-2 cytokine immunotherapy. Preparation of the library involved the immunoSEQ multiplex PCR assay. TCRdb retrieved this table from immuneACCESS and kept in-frame rearrangements only. Not all clones are present; in checked studies, unresolved V genes account for under half, and no reason is known for the remainder. Across this sample there are 20,000 to 30,000 clones, with approximately 90% seen only once. Less than 35% of the sample goes to the ten largest clones. The sample in question was tumor tissue, obtained after IRX-2 immunotherapy. The origin of the receptors is a human donor with breast cancer.

The chain joins TRBV6-5 to TRBJ1-2, with TRBD1 identical over 10 bases. Germline trimming cut 2 bases from V and 5 bases from J; bases unmatched to any gene: 8. The CDR3 runs 16 residues. Germline-derived CDR1 and CDR2 are MNHEY and SVGAGI. DNA of the CDR3: TGTGCCAGCAGTTACCGCCGGACAGGGGGAGGATATGGCTACACCTTC. This sequence encodes CASSYRRTGGGYGYTF.

The chain carries TRBV6-5 and TRBJ2-2; D gene unclear. The CDR3 has 14 residues. The germline V and J ends were trimmed by 1 base and 4 bases, with 7 bases remaining between them. CDR1 MNHEY and CDR2 SVGAGI come from the germline V gene. The CDR3 protein is CASSYFHATGELFF. The CDR3 region has the DNA TGTGCCAGCAGTTACTTCCACGCCACCGGGGAGCTGTTTTTT.

The CDR3 DNA reads as TGCGCCAGCAGAAAGGGGGGCAGGGGGCGTATTACAGATACGCAGTATTTT. Translation gives CASRKGGRGRITDTQYF. The V and J genes are TRBV5-1 and TRBJ2-3; 8 nucleotides line up with TRBD1. The CDR3 sequence is 17 residues long. J was trimmed by 3 bases and V by 5 bases; bases with no gene match: 14. Germline CDR1 reads SGHRS; CDR2 reads YFSETQ.

The gene calls are TRBV7-2 and TRBJ2-7; TRBD1 agrees at 7 bases. Trimming at V came to 3 bases and at J to 3 bases, leaving 2 bases not matched to a gene. The V gene's germline CDR1 is SGHTA and CDR2 FQGNSA. The CDR3 runs 13 residues. The CDR3 loop is CASSFAGGYEQYV. The CDR3 nucleotides read TGTGCCAGCAGCTTTGCAGGGGGCTACGAGCAGTACGTC.

The chain employs TRBV7-9 and TRBJ2-2, with 10 nucleotides matching TRBD2. This CDR3 has 15 amino acids. Germline assignment: CDR1 SEHNR and CDR2 FQNEAQ (reference sequence). V dropped 6 bases and J dropped 5; count of bases not matched to a gene: 6. Here the CDR3 reads CASRGKAGGTGELFF. For the CDR3, the DNA is TGTGCCAGCAGAGGAAAAGCGGGGGGGACCGGGGAGCTGTTTTTT.

The chain is built from TRBV2 and TRBJ1-6; D unresolved. Trimming pared 8 bases from V and 4 bases from J, leaving 3 bases between. Germline values: CDR1 SNHLY, CDR2 FYNNEI. The CDR3 has 11 amino acids. The CDR3 sequence: CASCYNSPLHF. In DNA, the CDR3 is TGTGCCAGCTGTTATAATTCACCCCTCCACTTT.

V usage is TRBV5-1 and J usage is TRBJ1-2; 8 positions match TRBD1. V was pared by 4 bases and J by 8 bases, with 7 bases of the junction left unmatched. This CDR3 is built from 13 residues. Germline V gene sequence: CDR1 SGHRS, CDR2 YFSETQ. The DNA of the CDR3 is TGCGCCAGCAGCCCCGACAGGGGTGGAGGCTACACCTTC. It translates to CASSPDRGGGYTF.

The rearrangement uses TRBV7-6 and TRBJ2-3; D perhaps matches TRBD2 (6 bases). V was cut by 4 bases and J by 14 bases, with 34 bases left in between. This CDR3 has 18 amino acids. Germline V gene sequence: CDR1 SGHVS, CDR2 FNYEAQ. The CDR3 reads CASSSNPSARGKNYVGYF. The DNA for the CDR3 is TGTGCCAGCAGCTCAAACCCTAGTGCCCGGGGGAAGAATTACGTTGGGTATTTT.

The chain recombines TRBV7-9 with TRBJ2-7; D ambiguous. The germline V and J ends were trimmed by 4 bases and 3 bases, with 7 bases remaining between them. The V gene's germline CDR1 is SEHNR and CDR2 FQNEAQ (reference sequence). The CDR3 has 12 amino acids. In DNA, the CDR3 is TGTGCCAGCAGCTGGCAAAGCTACGAGCAGTACTTC. Encoded protein: CASSWQSYEQYF.

The chain carries TRBV10-3 and TRBJ2-3; no definite D call. CDR1 and CDR2 (germline): ENHRY, SYGVKD. The CDR3 extends over 14 amino acids. The V gene lost 6 bases and the J gene lost 1 base, with 11 bases spanning the gap. The CDR3 here is CAISRVGGTDTQYF. The CDR3 DNA sequence: TGTGCCATCAGCCGGGTTGGGGGCACAGATACGCAGTATTTT.

The rearrangement joins TRBV4-1 to TRBJ2-7, with 7 nucleotides matching TRBD1. V was pared by 1 base and J by 7 bases, with 4 bases of the junction left unmatched. This CDR3 is built from 13 residues. CDR1 and CDR2 (germline): MGHRA, YSYEKL. DNA for the CDR3: TGCGCCAGCAGCCAAGGACAGGGTTGGGAGCAGTACTTC. Its translation is CASSQGQGWEQYF.

The chain is built from TRBV7-6 and TRBJ2-1; D unclear. The V gene lost 4 bases and the J gene lost 9 bases, with 19 bases spanning the gap. Germline V CDR1 and CDR2: SGHVS, FNYEAQ. The CDR3 extends over 15 amino acids. CDR3: CASSSVLITSREQFF. The CDR3 DNA follows: TGTGCCAGCAGCTCGGTACTAATTACCTCGCGTGAGCAGTTCTTC.

This clone was found once. This chain links TRBV6-1 with TRBJ1-2, with 7 nucleotides matching TRBD1. Per germline, CDR1 MNHNS and CDR2 SASEGT. The CDR3 has 14 amino acids. Unmatched junction bases numbered 10, after V lost 6 bases and J lost 6 bases. CDR3 sequence reads: CASREKTGLDGYTF. CDR3 in DNA: TGTGCCAGCAGAGAGAAGACAGGGCTCGATGGCTACACCTTC.

The genes are TRBV5-6 and TRBJ1-5; TRBD1 is a possible D gene (6 bases). CDR1 is SGHDT and CDR2 is YYEEEE in the germline V gene. This CDR3 has 17 amino acids. V was trimmed by 1 base and J by 0 bases, leaving 14 bases between them. CDR3: CASSLWVGGFSNQPQHF. The DNA of the CDR3 is TGTGCCAGCAGCTTGTGGGTAGGGGGATTTAGCAATCAGCCCCAGCATTTT.

The chain links TRBV14 to TRBJ1-6; D is perhaps TRBD1 (5 bases). The germline V gene encodes CDR1 SGHDN and CDR2 FVKESK. CDR3 length: 14 residues. Trimming cost V 0 bases and J 6 bases, with 6 bases left between them. The CDR3, as DNA: TGTGCCAGCAGCCAAGAGACAGCTAATTCACCCCTCCACTTT. Its protein product is CASSQETANSPLHF.

V usage is TRBV7-8 and J usage is TRBJ2-5; 8 bases are a match to TRBD1. Trimming cost V 0 bases and J 3 bases; bases outside gene matches: 3. Per germline, CDR1 SGHVS and CDR2 FQNEAQ. CDR3 length: 15 amino acids. CDR3 coding DNA: TGTGCCAGCAGCTTAGCAGCGACAGGGGAAGAGACCCAGTACTTC. Its protein product is CASSLAATGEETQYF.

V gene TRBV11-2 combines with J gene TRBJ1-1; 9 bases agree with TRBD1. The germline gives CDR1 SGHAT, CDR2 FQNNGV. The CDR3 has 12 amino acids. The V and J ends lost 2 bases and 10 bases, in that order; junction bases with no gene match: 2. The CDR3 spells CASSLSTGGAFF. CDR3 nucleotide sequence: TGTGCCAGCAGCTTATCGACAGGGGGAGCTTTCTTT.

The chain links TRBV28 to TRBJ2-3; tentative D call: TRBD1 (5 bases). Between the trimmed V and J ends, which lost 6 bases and 0 bases, there was a span of 10 bases. Germline V CDR1 and CDR2: MDHEN, SYDVKM. The CDR3 runs 14 residues. CDR3 in amino acids: CASSTDSSTDTQYF. The CDR3, as DNA: TGTGCCAGCAGCACCGACAGCAGCACAGATACGCAGTATTTT.

This clone appeared a few times. V is TRBV9 and J is TRBJ1-3; a possible D gene is TRBD1 (5 bases). Trimming pared 1 base from V and 0 bases from J, leaving 11 bases between. The germline CDR1 and CDR2 sequences are SGDLS and YYNGEE. The CDR3 sequence is 16 residues long. CDR3 amino acids: CASSVKTGYSGNTIYF. The CDR3 bases are TGTGCCAGCAGCGTAAAAACAGGCTACTCTGGAAACACCATATATTTT.

The CDR3 protein is CASTEPGLTRTDTQYF. DNA for the CDR3: TGTGCCAGCACCGAACCGGGACTTACACGCACAGATACGCAGTATTTT. The V gene is TRBV6-6, the J gene TRBJ2-3; possibly TRBD2 for D (6 bases). Per the germline V gene, CDR1 is MNHNY and CDR2 is SVGAGI (reference sequence). The CDR3 extends over 16 amino acids. The V end lost 7 bases, the J end lost 1 base, and 18 bases lay between the germline ends.

The chain uses TRBV27 and TRBJ1-5; the D gene is possibly TRBD1 (5 bases). V lost 0 bases, J lost 6 bases, and 9 bases lay in between. The CDR3 is made up of 14 amino acids. Germline V CDR1 and CDR2: MNHEY, SMNVEV (reference sequence). The CDR3 sequence: CASSLSGTGQPQHF. The CDR3 nucleotides read TGTGCCAGCAGTTTATCCGGGACTGGTCAGCCCCAGCATTTT.

J is TRBJ1-2 and V is TRBV5-4, with D hard to call. The germline V gene encodes CDR1 SGHNT and CDR2 YYREEE (reference sequence). The CDR3 contains 16 residues. Between the trimmed V and J ends, which lost 2 bases and 0 bases, there was a span of 14 bases. The CDR3 region is CASSFRGLQTNYGYTF. The CDR3 region has the DNA TGTGCCAGCAGCTTTCGCGGACTTCAGACTAACTATGGCTACACCTTC.

V is TRBV7-2 and J is TRBJ1-4, with 8 bases identical to TRBD1. The CDR3 is 15 amino acids. The trim removed 5 bases at V and 7 bases at J, leaving 9 bases unmatched. Germline V gives CDR1 SGHTA, CDR2 FQGNSA. Here the CDR3 reads CASSPDRGRVEKLFF. The CDR3 DNA follows: TGTGCCAGCAGCCCTGACAGGGGACGCGTTGAAAAACTGTTTTTT. Filled out from reference TRBV7-2 and TRBJ1-4, the complete variable domain reads GAGVSQSPSNKVTEKGKDVELRCDPISGHTALYWYRQSLGQGLEFLIYFQGNSAPDKSGLPSDRFSAERTGGSVSTLTIQRTQQEDSAVYLCASSPDRGRVEKLFFGSGTQLSVL.

CDR3 sequence reads: CASSLGQGAWETQYF. The CDR3, as DNA: TGTGCCAGCAGCCTGGGACAGGGGGCGTGGGAGACCCAGTACTTC. The V gene is TRBV7-8, the J gene TRBJ2-5; 12 bases are shared with TRBD1. This CDR3 is built from 15 residues. The V gene's germline CDR1 is SGHVS and CDR2 FQNEAQ. Trimming took 5 bases from V and 5 from J; bases not matched to a gene: 6. Drawing the rest from reference TRBV7-8 and TRBJ2-5, the complete variable domain is GAGVSQSPRYKVAKRGQDVALRCDPISGHVSLFWYQQALGQGPEFLTYFQNEAQLDKSGLPSDRFFAERPEGSVSTLKIQRTQQEDSAVYLCASSLGQGAWETQYFGPGTRLLVL.

The rearrangement uses TRBV7-8 and TRBJ1-1, with 7 bases lining up with TRBD1. Unmatched junction bases numbered 8, after V lost 4 bases and J lost 6 bases. The CDR3 consists of 14 residues. Germline V lookup: CDR1 SGHVS, CDR2 FQNEAQ. CDR3 sequence: CASSSSDRASEAFF. The CDR3 DNA reads TGTGCCAGCAGCTCGTCTGACAGGGCCTCTGAAGCTTTCTTT.

This chain connects TRBV19 to TRBJ2-4; perhaps TRBD2 as D (6 bases). This CDR3 spans 13 amino acids. CDR1 is LNHDA and CDR2 is SQIVND in the germline V gene (reference sequence). V lost 6 bases and J lost 5, with 11 bases in between. This CDR3 reads CASRGRSENIQYF. The CDR3 DNA reads TGTGCCAGTAGGGGGAGGAGTGAAAACATTCAGTACTTC.

This chain uses TRBV11-1 with TRBJ1-6, with TRBD1 matching 9 bases. The CDR3 has 16 residues. Trimming at V came to 6 bases and at J to 4 bases, leaving 7 bases not matched to a gene. CDR1 is SGHAT and CDR2 is FQDESV in the germline V gene (reference sequence). CDR3 in DNA: TGTGCCAGCAGGCACAGGACAGGGGATTATAATTCACCCCTCCACTTT. Encoded protein: CASRHRTGDYNSPLHF.